This T cell receptor (beta chain) is from a study of PD-1 blockade in mismatch repair-deficient tumors. Study-level information: All were previously treated, progressing patients with about 11 mismatch repair-deficient cancer types.

Mismatch repair deficiency was confirmed in all patients, by PCR or immunohistochemistry. TCR sequencing covered three patients who responded to pembrolizumab. V was cut by 2 bases and J by 8 bases, with 7 bases left in between. This CDR3 is 11 amino acids long. The V gene's germline CDR1 is GTSNPN and CDR2 SVGIG (reference sequence). Clones were read by immunoSEQ multiplex PCR, and TCRdb kept only the in-frame ones, dropping some. The profile shows about 40,000 clones, about 76% of them singletons. Sequencing used peripheral blood, obtained 4 weeks after starting pembrolizumab. This sequence originates from an adult with mismatch repair-deficient cancer. The rearrangement uses TRBV30 and TRBJ2-1; no reliable D call. The DNA for the CDR3 is TGTGCCTGGAGTTGGAGCGATGAGCAGTTCTTC. Its protein is CAWSWSDEQFF.